This T cell receptor beta chain originates from a study of blood T cell repertoires in COVID-19. Study context: PBMCs, B-cell-depleted T cells, or T cells provided the cDNA or gDNA that made up the material.

From germline, CDR1 is SGDLS and CDR2 YYNGEE. This CDR3 has 15 residues. Trimming removed 4 bases from V and 8 bases from J; junction bases left unmatched: 10. Repertoires were generated with immunoSEQ multiplex PCR, while TCRdb's copy carries only in-frame clones and drops some. This sample has 200,000 to 300,000 clones, with around four fifths found just once. The sequence was collected from an older woman with active or convalescent COVID-19. Specimen: peripheral blood. The V gene is TRBV9, the J gene TRBJ2-7; 12 positions match TRBD1. The CDR3 here is CASSKQAGTGGQQYF. CDR3 bases: TGTGCCAGCAGCAAACAGGCCGGGACAGGGGGCCAGCAGTACTTC. Combining the CDR3 with reference TRBV9 and TRBJ2-7 gives the whole variable domain DSGVTQTPKHLITATGQRVTLRCSPRSGDLSVYWYQQSLDQGLQFLIQYYNGEERAKGNILERFSAQQFPDLHSELNLSSLELGDSALYFCASSKQAGTGGQQYFGPGTRLTVT.